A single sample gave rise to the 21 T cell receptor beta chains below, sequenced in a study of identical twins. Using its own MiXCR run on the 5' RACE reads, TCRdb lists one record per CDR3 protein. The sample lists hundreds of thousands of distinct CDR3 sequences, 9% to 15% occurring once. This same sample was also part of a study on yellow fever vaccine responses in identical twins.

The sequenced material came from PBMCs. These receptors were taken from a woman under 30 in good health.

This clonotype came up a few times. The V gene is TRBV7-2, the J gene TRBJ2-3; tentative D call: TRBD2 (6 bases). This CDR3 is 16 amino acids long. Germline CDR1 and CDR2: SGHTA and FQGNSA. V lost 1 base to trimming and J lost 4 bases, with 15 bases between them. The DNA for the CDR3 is TGTGCCAGCAGCTTAGTGGGCGGGATTAGGGCAGATACGCAGTATTTT. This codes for CASSLVGGIRADTQYF.

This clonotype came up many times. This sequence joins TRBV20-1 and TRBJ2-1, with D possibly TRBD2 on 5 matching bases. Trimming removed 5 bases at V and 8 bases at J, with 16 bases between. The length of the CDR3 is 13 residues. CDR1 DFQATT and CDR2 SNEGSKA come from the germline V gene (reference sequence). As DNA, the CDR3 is TGCAGTGCTCAAGAGGCTCTAGCCGATGAGCAGTTCTTC. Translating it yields CSAQEALADEQFF.

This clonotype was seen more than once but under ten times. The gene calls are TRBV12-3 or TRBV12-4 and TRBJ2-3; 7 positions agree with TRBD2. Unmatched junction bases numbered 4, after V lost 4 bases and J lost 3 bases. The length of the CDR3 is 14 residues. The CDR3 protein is CASSSRLATDTQYF. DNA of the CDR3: TGTGCCAGCAGTTCACGACTAGCAACAGATACGCAGTATTTT.

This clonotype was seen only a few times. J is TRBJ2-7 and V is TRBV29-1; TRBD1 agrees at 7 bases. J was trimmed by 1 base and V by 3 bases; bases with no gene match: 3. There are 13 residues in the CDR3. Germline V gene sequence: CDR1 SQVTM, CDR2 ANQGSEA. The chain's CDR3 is CSVDGDRSYEQYF. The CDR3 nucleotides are TGCAGCGTTGATGGGGACAGATCCTACGAGCAGTACTTC.

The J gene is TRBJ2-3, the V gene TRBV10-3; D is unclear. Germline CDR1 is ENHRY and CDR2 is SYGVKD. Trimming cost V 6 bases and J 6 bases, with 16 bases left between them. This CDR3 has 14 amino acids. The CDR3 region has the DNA TGTGCCATCAGGGGAAACTTTGTGACGGATACGCAGTATTTT. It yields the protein CAIRGNFVTDTQYF.

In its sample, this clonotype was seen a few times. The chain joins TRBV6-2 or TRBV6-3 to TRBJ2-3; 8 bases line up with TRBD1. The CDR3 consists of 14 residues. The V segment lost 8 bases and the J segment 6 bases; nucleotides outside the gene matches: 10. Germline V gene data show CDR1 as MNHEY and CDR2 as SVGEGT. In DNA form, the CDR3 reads TGTGCCAGCGGGGATGGACAGGGACTGGATACGCAGTATTTT. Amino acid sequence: CASGDGQGLDTQYF.

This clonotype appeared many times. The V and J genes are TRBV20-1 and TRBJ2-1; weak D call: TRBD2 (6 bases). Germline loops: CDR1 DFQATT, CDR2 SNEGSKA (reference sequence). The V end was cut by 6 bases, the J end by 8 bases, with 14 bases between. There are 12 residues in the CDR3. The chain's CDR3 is CSALGGPDEQFF. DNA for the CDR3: TGCAGTGCACTAGGAGGGCCCGATGAGCAGTTCTTC.

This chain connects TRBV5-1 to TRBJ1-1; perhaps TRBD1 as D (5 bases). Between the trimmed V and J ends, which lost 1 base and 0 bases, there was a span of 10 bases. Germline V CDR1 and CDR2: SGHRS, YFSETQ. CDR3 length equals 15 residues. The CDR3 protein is CASSLTIQVNTEAFF. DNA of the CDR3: TGCGCCAGCAGCTTGACAATACAGGTGAACACTGAAGCTTTCTTT.

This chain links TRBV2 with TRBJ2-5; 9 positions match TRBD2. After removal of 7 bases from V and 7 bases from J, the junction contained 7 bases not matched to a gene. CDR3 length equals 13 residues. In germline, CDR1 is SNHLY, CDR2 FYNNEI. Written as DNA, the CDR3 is TGTGCCAGCATGGGGGGCGGGAGGGGGACCCAGTACTTC. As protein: CASMGGGRGTQYF.

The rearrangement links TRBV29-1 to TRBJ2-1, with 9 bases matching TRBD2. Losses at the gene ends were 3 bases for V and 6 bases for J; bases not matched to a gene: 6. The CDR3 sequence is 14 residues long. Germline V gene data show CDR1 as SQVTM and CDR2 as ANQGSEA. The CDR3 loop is CSVDGGRAGNEQFF. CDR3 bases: TGCAGCGTTGATGGCGGGAGGGCGGGCAATGAGCAGTTCTTC.

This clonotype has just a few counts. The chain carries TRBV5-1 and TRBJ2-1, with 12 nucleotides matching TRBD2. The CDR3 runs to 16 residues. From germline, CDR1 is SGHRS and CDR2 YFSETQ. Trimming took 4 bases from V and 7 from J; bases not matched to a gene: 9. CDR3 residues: CASSQTSGGRTNEQFF. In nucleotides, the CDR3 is TGCGCCAGCAGCCAGACTAGCGGGGGCCGAACGAATGAGCAGTTCTTC.

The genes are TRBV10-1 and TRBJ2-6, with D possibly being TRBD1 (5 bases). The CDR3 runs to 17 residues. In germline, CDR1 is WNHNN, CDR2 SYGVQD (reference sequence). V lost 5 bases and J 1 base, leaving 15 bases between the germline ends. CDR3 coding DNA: TGCGCCAGCAGTACAGGACAACCCGGGTCTGGGGCCAACGTCCTGACTTTC. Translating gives CASSTGQPGSGANVLTF.

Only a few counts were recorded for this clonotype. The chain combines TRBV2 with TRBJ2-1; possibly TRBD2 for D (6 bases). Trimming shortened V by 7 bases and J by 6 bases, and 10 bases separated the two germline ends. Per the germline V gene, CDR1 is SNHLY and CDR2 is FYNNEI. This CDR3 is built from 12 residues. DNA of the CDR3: TGTGCCAGCAATGGGGAGGCCAATGAGCAGTTCTTC. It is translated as CASNGEANEQFF.

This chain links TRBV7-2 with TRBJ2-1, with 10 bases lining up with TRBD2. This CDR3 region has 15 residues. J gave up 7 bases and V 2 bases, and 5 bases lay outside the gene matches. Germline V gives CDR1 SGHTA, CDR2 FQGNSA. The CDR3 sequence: CASSLQLAGKNEQFF. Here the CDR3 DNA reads TGTGCCAGCAGCTTACAACTAGCGGGAAAGAATGAGCAGTTCTTC.

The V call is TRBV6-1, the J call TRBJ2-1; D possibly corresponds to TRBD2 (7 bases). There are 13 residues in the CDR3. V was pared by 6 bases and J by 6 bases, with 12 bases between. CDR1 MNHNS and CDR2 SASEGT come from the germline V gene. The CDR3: CASSWGGPNEQFF. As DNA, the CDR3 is TGTGCCAGCAGCTGGGGGGGGCCCAATGAGCAGTTCTTC.

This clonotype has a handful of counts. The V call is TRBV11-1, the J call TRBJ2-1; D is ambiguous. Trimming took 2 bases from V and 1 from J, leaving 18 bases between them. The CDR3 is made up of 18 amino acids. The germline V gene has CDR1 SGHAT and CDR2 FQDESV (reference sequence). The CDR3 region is CASSLSVLADRSYNEQFF. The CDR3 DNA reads TGTGCCAGCAGCTTAAGTGTCTTGGCCGACCGATCCTACAATGAGCAGTTCTTC.

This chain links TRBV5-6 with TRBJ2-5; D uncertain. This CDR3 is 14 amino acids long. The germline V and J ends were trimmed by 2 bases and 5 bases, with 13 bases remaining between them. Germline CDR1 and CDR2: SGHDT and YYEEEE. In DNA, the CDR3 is TGTGCCAGCAGCTTAGTGACCCGGCGGGAGACCCAGTACTTC. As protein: CASSLVTRRETQYF. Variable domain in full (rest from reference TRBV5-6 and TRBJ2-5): DAGVTQSPTHLIKTRGQQVTLRCSPKSGHDTVSWYQQALGQGPQFIFQYYEEEERQRGNFPDRFSGHQFPNYSSELNVNALLLGDSALYLCASSLVTRRETQYFGPGTRLLVL.

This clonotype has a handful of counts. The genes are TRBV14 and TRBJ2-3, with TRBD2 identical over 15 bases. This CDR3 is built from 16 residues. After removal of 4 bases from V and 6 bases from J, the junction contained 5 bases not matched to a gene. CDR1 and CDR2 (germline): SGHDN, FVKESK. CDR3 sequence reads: CASSRLGTSGRDTQYF. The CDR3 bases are TGTGCCAGCAGCCGCTTGGGGACTAGCGGGAGGGATACGCAGTATTTT.

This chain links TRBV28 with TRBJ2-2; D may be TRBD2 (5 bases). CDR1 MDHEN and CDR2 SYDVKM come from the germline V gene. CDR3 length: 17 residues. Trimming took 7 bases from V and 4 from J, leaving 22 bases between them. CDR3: CASTMGSTSRGTGELFF. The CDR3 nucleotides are TGTGCCAGCACCATGGGATCGACCTCCCGGGGCACCGGGGAGCTGTTTTTT.

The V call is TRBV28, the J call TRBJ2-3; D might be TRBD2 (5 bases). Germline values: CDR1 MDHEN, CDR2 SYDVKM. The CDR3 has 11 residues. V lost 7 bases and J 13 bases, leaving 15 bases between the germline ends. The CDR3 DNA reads TGTGCCAGCACTAGCTCGGAGCGGAAGTATTTT. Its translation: CASTSSERKYF.

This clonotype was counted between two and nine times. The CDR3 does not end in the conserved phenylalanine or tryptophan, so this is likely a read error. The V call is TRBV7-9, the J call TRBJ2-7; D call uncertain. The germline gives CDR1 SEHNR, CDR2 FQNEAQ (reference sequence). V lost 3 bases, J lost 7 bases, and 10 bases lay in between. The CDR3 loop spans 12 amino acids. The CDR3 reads CASSFVGREQYS. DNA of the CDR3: TGTGCCAGCAGCTTTGTGGGTCGGGAGCAGTACTCC.